This T cell receptor (beta chain) was found in a study of blood T cells in healthy people across ages. A second 7 to 11 cycle PCR used barcoded and J-beta primers. TCRdb reprocessed the 5' RACE reads with MiXCR, giving one entry per CDR3 protein. The sample comprises around 1.5 million distinct CDR3 sequences, almost 60% of which are singletons, and more than 6% rests with the top ten. Germline loops: CDR1 LNHNV, CDR2 YYDKDF (reference sequence). The ends were cut back, 3 bases at V and 7 bases at J, with 19 bases in the middle. The length of the CDR3 is 16 residues. This clonotype was recorded a few times.

Material for sequencing was blood. This sequence was found in a young man in good health. J is TRBJ1-5 and V is TRBV15; D remains unclear. Here the CDR3 DNA reads TGTGCCACCAGCAGTGGGCCCTACAAAATCACCCAGCCCCAGCATTTT. Its translation: CATSSGPYKITQPQHF.